This T cell receptor (beta chain) was retrieved from a study of CD8 T cells in Susac syndrome. Study as a whole: The sequenced Susac syndrome patients included about 6 who had clinically active disease and fewer than 10 who were in remission.

The authors reverse transcribed roughly 0.45 to 1 ug RNA with random hexamers. Amplification of TCR beta CDR3 used immunoSEQ multiplex PCR across 54 Vbeta and 13 Jbeta. In TCRdb, the immunoSEQ multiplex PCR reads were re-called with MiXCR into one record per CDR3 protein. This sample carries about 200,000 distinct CDR3 sequences, 75% to 95% of them seen once, and the ten largest clones take 0.087%. The V gene lost 4 bases and the J gene lost 3 bases, with 14 bases spanning the gap. The CDR3 loop spans 15 amino acids. The sequence came from a human donor with Susac syndrome. The sequencing sample was made of CD4+ T cells from PBMCs. This chain uses TRBV12-3 or TRBV12-4 with TRBJ2-3, with D maybe TRBD1 (5 bases). In DNA form, the CDR3 reads TGTGCCAGCAGTTCAGGGTTATCGTCAACAGATACGCAGTATTTT. Translation gives CASSSGLSSTDTQYF.